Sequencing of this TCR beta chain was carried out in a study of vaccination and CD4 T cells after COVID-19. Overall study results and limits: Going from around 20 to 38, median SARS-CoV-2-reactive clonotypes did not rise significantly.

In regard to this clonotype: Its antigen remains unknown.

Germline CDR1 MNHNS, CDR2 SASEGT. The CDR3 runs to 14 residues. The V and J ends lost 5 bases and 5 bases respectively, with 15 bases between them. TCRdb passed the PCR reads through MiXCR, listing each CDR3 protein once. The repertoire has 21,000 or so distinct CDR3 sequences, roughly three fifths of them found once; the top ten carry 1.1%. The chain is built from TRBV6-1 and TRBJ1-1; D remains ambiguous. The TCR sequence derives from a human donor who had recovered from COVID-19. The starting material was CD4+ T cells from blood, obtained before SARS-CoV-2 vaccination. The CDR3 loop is CASSKQTAKTEAFF. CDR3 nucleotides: TGTGCCAGCAGTAAGCAGACGGCGAAGACTGAAGCTTTCTTT.